The clone carrying this T cell receptor beta chain was observed once. Antigen specificity is unknown. The study sampled nominally healthy donors, though unrecorded immune exposures were likely. The PCR ran on 60 Vbeta and 13 Jbeta primers. The method was immunoSEQ multiplex PCR; TCRdb's version includes in-frame clones alone and lacks a portion of them. The repertoire holds some 200,000 clones, with 70% to 85% as singletons. Trimming cost V 0 bases and J 1 base; bases outside gene matches: 1. Germline values: CDR1 SEHNR, CDR2 FQNEAQ (reference sequence). This CDR3 contains 16 residues. This entry is derived from a study of cytomegalovirus exposure and HLA in healthy donors. Across the study: Sequencing of 150 million to 200 million T cells in an earlier analysis found around 110 million unique TCR beta sequences.

Findings and caveats of the study: Reports credit the classifier with highly specific, highly sensitive diagnosis of cytomegalovirus status. Of the V segments, some could not be distinguished, including TRBV6-2 and TRBV6-3, and were excluded.

This chain uses TRBV7-9 with TRBJ1-5; 9 bases line up with TRBD1. This TCR was sampled from a boy aged 2 to 10 in good health and CMV-seronegative. The sequencing input was PBMCs. CDR3 DNA sequence: TGTGCCAGCAGCTTAGCGGGGACAGGGAGCAATCAGCCCCAGCATTTT. It is translated as CASSLAGTGSNQPQHF. Drawing the rest from reference TRBV7-9 and TRBJ1-5, the complete variable domain is DTGVSQNPRHKITKRGQNVTFRCDPISEHNRLYWYRQTLGQGPEFLTYFQNEAQLEKSRLLSDRFSAERPKGSFSTLEIQRTEQGDSAMYLCASSLAGTGSNQPQHFGDGTRLSIL.